This entry lists 28 T cell receptor beta chains sequenced from one sample in a study of human T cells and chemical hapten exposure. Time point given: pre-sensitization, week 0. Stated treatment: therapeutic diphenylcyclopropenone sensitization with weekly scalp DPC. TCRdb itself ran the RACE reads through MiXCR, one entry per CDR3 protein. This repertoire shows 350,000 to 400,000 distinct CDR3 sequences, less than 6.5% found once; its top ten account for 2.6%. Sequencing was performed on whole blood, taken in connection with sensitization to the hapten diphenylcyclopropenone (DPC). The receptors stem from a woman in her forties or fifties with alopecia areata. Some clones in this sample may be carry-over from other donors' samples.

This clonotype was observed once. One end of the junction is discordant with germline, which a read error may explain. This rearrangement joins TRBV5-1 to TRBJ2-7; D possibly corresponds to TRBD1 (5 bases). This CDR3 is built from 13 residues. CDR1 and CDR2 (germline): SGHRS, YFSETQ. CDR3 bases: TGCGCCAGCAGCTTTCAGGGCATGTACGGGCAGTACTTC. It is translated as CASSFQGMYGQYF.

The table lists this clonotype with many counts. The J gene is TRBJ1-5, the V gene TRBV4-3; no reliable D call. V was trimmed by 0 bases and J by 9 bases, leaving 18 bases between them. CDR1 is LGHNA and CDR2 is YSLEER in the germline V gene. The CDR3 totals 16 residues. The CDR3 region has the DNA TGCGCCAGCAGCCAAGATAGGACTGTCAATGGTCGGCCCCAGCATTTT. It yields the protein CASSQDRTVNGRPQHF.

This clonotype was picked up many times. The chain recombines TRBV24-1 with TRBJ1-2; 8 nucleotides align to TRBD1. CDR1 is KGHDR and CDR2 is SFDVKD in the germline V gene. CDR3 length equals 16 residues. J gave up 0 bases and V 9 bases, and 11 bases lay outside the gene matches. CDR3 DNA sequence: TGTGCCACCTACCGGGGACAGGCGAGCCCTAACTATGGCTACACCTTC. Protein: CATYRGQASPNYGYTF.

This clonotype turned up a few times. CDR3: CASSTGLAGRYEQYF. The CDR3 DNA follows: TGTGCCAGCAGCACGGGACTAGCGGGAAGATACGAGCAGTACTTC. The chain links TRBV7-2 to TRBJ2-7, with 13 bases that match TRBD2. Looked up from germline, CDR1 is SGHTA and CDR2 is FQGNSA. Losses at the gene ends were 5 bases for V and 4 bases for J; bases not matched to a gene: 5. The CDR3 is made up of 15 amino acids.

A few counts support this clonotype. CDR3 region: CASSLRGRDGYTF. The CDR3 DNA reads TGTGCCAGCAGTTTGCGGGGGAGGGATGGCTACACCTTC. This sequence joins TRBV12-3 or TRBV12-4 and TRBJ1-2; a possible D gene is TRBD1 (5 bases). There are 13 residues in the CDR3. V was shortened by 3 bases and J by 6 bases, with 11 bases between the two germline ends.

This clonotype was observed many times. This chain connects TRBV12-3 or TRBV12-4 to TRBJ2-7; 8 nucleotides line up with TRBD2. After removal of 5 bases from V and 6 bases from J, the junction contained 9 bases not matched to a gene. The length of the CDR3 is 14 residues. In DNA, the CDR3 is TGTGCCAGCAGTCTCACGGGGGGGAGAGGCGAGCAGTACTTC. This sequence encodes CASSLTGGRGEQYF.

Many counts were recorded for this clonotype. The chain is built from TRBV5-1 and TRBJ2-1; D unresolved. The CDR3 loop spans 12 amino acids. Trimming pared 6 bases from V and 7 bases from J, leaving 11 bases between. CDR1 is SGHRS, CDR2 YFSETQ, per germline. DNA for the CDR3: TGCGCCAGCACCTTATCTGGTAATGAGCAGTTCTTC. It yields the protein CASTLSGNEQFF. The entire variable domain, with the rest obtained from reference TRBV5-1 and TRBJ2-1, is as follows: KAGVTQTPRYLIKTRGQQVTLSCSPISGHRSVSWYQQTPGQGLQFLFEYFSETQRNKGNFPGRFSGRQFSNSRSEMNVSTLELGDSALYLCASTLSGNEQFFGPGTRLTVL.

This clonotype was observed at least ten times. DNA of the CDR3: TGTGCCAGCAGCCAGAGCGGGACTAGCACAGATACGCAGTATTTT. Translated, it gives CASSQSGTSTDTQYF. V gene TRBV3-1 combines with J gene TRBJ2-3; the match to TRBD2 covers 7 bases. J lost 0 bases, V lost 3 bases, and 3 bases had no gene match. The CDR3 contains 15 residues. The germline CDR1 and CDR2 sequences are LGHDT and YNNKEL (reference sequence).

This clonotype appeared a few times. The chain is built from TRBV5-5 and TRBJ1-1; 8 nucleotides match TRBD1. With 3 bases clipped from V and 4 bases from J, the junction kept 8 bases outside the gene matches. CDR3 length: 15 amino acids. Germline V gene data show CDR1 as SGHKS and CDR2 as YYEKEE (reference sequence). In DNA form, the CDR3 reads TGTGCCAGCAGCTGGCGACAGGGGTCCGGCACTGAAGCTTTCTTT. This translates into CASSWRQGSGTEAFF.

Only a few counts were recorded for this clonotype. The chain joins TRBV6-5 to TRBJ2-5; 7 bases map to TRBD1. The germline gives CDR1 MNHEY, CDR2 SVGAGI. The V and J ends lost 2 bases and 4 bases, in that order; junction bases with no gene match: 7. The length of the CDR3 is 15 residues. CDR3 sequence: CASSYNTGARETQYF. The CDR3 DNA is TGTGCCAGCAGTTACAATACAGGGGCCCGAGAGACCCAGTACTTC.

At least ten counts were recorded for this clonotype. J is TRBJ1-5 and V is TRBV6-6; the D gene is possibly TRBD1 (5 bases). This CDR3 has 15 residues. V dropped 2 bases and J dropped 1 base, with 9 bases sitting between them. Germline V CDR1 and CDR2: MNHNY, SVGAGI (reference sequence). CDR3 in DNA: TGTGCCAGCAGTTACGGGGGGGGAAGCAATCAGCCCCAGCATTTT. Protein sequence: CASSYGGGSNQPQHF.

The chain uses TRBV6-2 or TRBV6-3 and TRBJ2-2, with D tentatively TRBD2 (6 bases). With 2 bases removed from V and 6 bases from J, the gap between germline ends came to 7 bases. From germline, CDR1 is MNHEY and CDR2 SVGEGT. The CDR3 runs to 13 residues. The CDR3 reads CASSYREAGELFF. CDR3 coding DNA: TGTGCCAGCAGTTACAGGGAGGCCGGGGAGCTGTTTTTT.

This clonotype appeared many times. The rearrangement links TRBV18 to TRBJ2-7, with 7 nucleotides matching TRBD2. There are 12 residues in the CDR3. After removal of 6 bases from V and 5 bases from J, the junction contained 4 bases not matched to a gene. CDR1 and CDR2 from the germline V gene are KGHSH and LQKENI. The CDR3 spells CASSGRGDEQYF. The CDR3, as DNA: TGTGCCAGCTCTGGGAGGGGTGACGAGCAGTACTTC.

This clonotype was seen ten or more times. The V and J genes are TRBV6-2 or TRBV6-3 and TRBJ2-7, with 8 bases matching TRBD2. This CDR3 contains 14 residues. V dropped 1 base and J dropped 3; count of bases not matched to a gene: 2. Germline CDR1 MNHEY, CDR2 SVGEGT. This CDR3 reads CASSYFAGGYEQYF. The CDR3 bases are TGTGCCAGCAGTTACTTTGCGGGGGGCTACGAGCAGTACTTC.

This clonotype was found many times. J is TRBJ2-6 and V is TRBV29-1; possibly TRBD1 or TRBD2 for D (6 bases each). Trimming pared 3 bases from V and 3 bases from J, leaving 9 bases between. Per germline, CDR1 SQVTM and CDR2 ANQGSEA. This CDR3 has 14 residues. The CDR3 reads CSVDGGRGANVLTF. The DNA of the CDR3 is TGCAGCGTTGATGGGGGGCGTGGGGCCAACGTCCTGACTTTC.

This clonotype was counted at least ten times. This rearrangement joins TRBV6-2 or TRBV6-3 to TRBJ2-7; maybe TRBD1 (5 bases). This CDR3 has 13 residues. V lost 7 bases, J lost 3 bases, and 13 bases lay in between. Germline V gene data show CDR1 as MNHEY and CDR2 as SVGEGT. CDR3 region: CASTPGRGYEQYF. For the CDR3, the DNA is TGTGCCAGCACCCCCGGTAGGGGCTACGAGCAGTACTTC.

This clonotype was observed a handful of times. This sequence joins TRBV3-1 and TRBJ1-5; D is uncertain. V lost 4 bases, J lost 7 bases, and 17 bases lay in between. The CDR3 is 15 residues long. Per germline, CDR1 LGHDT and CDR2 YNNKEL (reference sequence). CDR3 sequence: CASSLSSPIGQPQHF. The CDR3, as DNA: TGTGCCAGCAGCCTATCTAGTCCTATCGGGCAGCCCCAGCATTTT.

This clonotype has ten or more counts. The genes are TRBV12-3 or TRBV12-4 and TRBJ2-2; the D is unclear. The CDR3 is made up of 10 amino acids. V lost 4 bases to trimming and J lost 6 bases, with 0 bases between them. For the CDR3, the DNA is TGTGCCAGCAGTTCCGGGGAGCTGTTTTTT. This translates into CASSSGELFF.

The chain links TRBV28 to TRBJ2-5, with 9 bases lining up with TRBD2. CDR1 MDHEN and CDR2 SYDVKM come from the germline V gene. V dropped 7 bases and J dropped 6; count of bases not matched to a gene: 12. The CDR3 totals 15 residues. The CDR3 protein is CASNLPLAGRKTQYF. The CDR3 DNA follows: TGTGCCAGCAACTTGCCGCTAGCGGGAAGAAAGACCCAGTACTTC.

The chain combines TRBV20-1 with TRBJ1-2; D is unclear. This CDR3 is 11 amino acids long. Trimming shortened V by 0 bases and J by 7 bases, and 6 bases separated the two germline ends. Germline values: CDR1 DFQATT, CDR2 SNEGSKA (reference sequence). As DNA, the CDR3 is TGCAGTGCTAGAGATGGCAGTGGCTACACCTTC. Protein product: CSARDGSGYTF.

This chain joins TRBV6-1 and TRBJ1-4, with D possibly TRBD1 on 6 matching bases. Germline V lookup: CDR1 MNHNS, CDR2 SASEGT. CDR3 length: 16 residues. Trimming took off 0 bases at V and 5 bases at J, with 13 bases between the two ends. CDR3 in DNA: TGTGCCAGCAGTGAAGCGCGAGGCAGGGGAAATGAAAAACTGTTTTTT. Its translation is CASSEARGRGNEKLFF.

In its sample, this clonotype was seen many times. This chain connects TRBV24-1 to TRBJ2-2; the D is unclear. Trimming pared 3 bases from V and 7 bases from J, leaving 11 bases between. This CDR3 region has 14 residues. Germline V gives CDR1 KGHDR, CDR2 SFDVKD. CDR3 residues: CATSDARDFGELFF. As DNA, the CDR3 is TGTGCCACCAGTGATGCCCGCGATTTCGGGGAGCTGTTTTTT.

This clonotype was seen a handful of times. This chain's CDR3 is CASRREGAYEQYF. The CDR3 bases are TGCGCCAGCCGAAGGGAGGGAGCCTACGAGCAGTACTTC. The chain uses TRBV5-1 and TRBJ2-7, with 7 nucleotides matching TRBD2. V was pared by 7 bases and J by 2 bases, with 6 bases of the junction left unmatched. Germline assignment: CDR1 SGHRS and CDR2 YFSETQ. The CDR3 is 13 amino acids.

The chain is built from TRBV7-2 and TRBJ2-1, with no clear D. There are 13 residues in the CDR3. Germline values: CDR1 SGHTA, CDR2 FQGNSA. The V end was cut by 1 base, the J end by 16 bases, with 17 bases between. CDR3 nucleotide sequence: TGTGCCAGCAGCTTAGTAGACGTCACCTGGAGTTTCTTC. As protein: CASSLVDVTWSFF.

This clonotype has more than one count but fewer than ten. The chain combines TRBV2 with TRBJ1-1; perhaps TRBD1 as D (5 bases). Looked up from germline, CDR1 is SNHLY and CDR2 is FYNNEI. The CDR3 totals 14 residues. V lost 3 bases to trimming and J lost 1 base, with 9 bases between them. The CDR3 loop is CASSEQRGNTEAFF. The DNA of the CDR3 is TGTGCCAGCAGTGAGCAAAGGGGGAACACTGAAGCTTTCTTT.

This clonotype occurred many times. The rearrangement links TRBV20-1 to TRBJ1-5; D call uncertain. This CDR3 region has 13 residues. The V gene's germline CDR1 is DFQATT and CDR2 SNEGSKA (reference sequence). Deletions cut 1 base from V and 5 bases from J, with 9 bases between. The CDR3 sequence: CSARADNDQPQHF. The CDR3 bases are TGCAGTGCTAGAGCCGACAATGATCAGCCCCAGCATTTT.

This clonotype was seen ten or more times. The rearrangement links TRBV7-9 to TRBJ2-7; maybe TRBD1 (6 bases). V gave up 5 bases and J gave up 3 bases, with 11 bases separating them. The CDR3 loop spans 13 amino acids. The V gene's germline CDR1 is SEHNR and CDR2 FQNEAQ (reference sequence). The CDR3 spells CASSEDRFYEQYF. The CDR3 DNA reads TGTGCCAGCAGCGAGGACAGATTCTACGAGCAGTACTTC.

There are a few counts of this clonotype. J is TRBJ2-1 and V is TRBV11-2; D ambiguous. With 4 bases removed from V and 4 bases from J, the gap between germline ends came to 17 bases. CDR3 length: 16 residues. CDR1 is SGHAT and CDR2 is FQNNGV in the germline V gene. The CDR3 DNA sequence: TGTGCCAGCAGCTACCAAACGGTTCCTCCATACAATGAGCAGTTCTTC. Translation: CASSYQTVPPYNEQFF.